This T cell receptor (beta chain) is drawn from a study of identifying expanded T cells in peripheral blood. V was clipped by 2 bases and J by 2 bases; unmatched bases: 2. This CDR3 is built from 14 residues. CDR1 MNHEY and CDR2 SVGAGI come from the germline V gene. Sequencing used immunoSEQ multiplex PCR; TCRdb keeps in-frame clones, though not all of them. The data hold some 81,000 clones, with approximately 84% observed a single time. This sequence joins TRBV6-5 and TRBJ1-1; 7 bases fit TRBD1. The TCR originated in a person aged 18 to 75 in good health. Sequenced sample: blood. DNA of the CDR3: TGTGCCAGCAGTTACCGGGACAGAAACACTGAAGCTTTCTTT. It specifies CASSYRDRNTEAFF.